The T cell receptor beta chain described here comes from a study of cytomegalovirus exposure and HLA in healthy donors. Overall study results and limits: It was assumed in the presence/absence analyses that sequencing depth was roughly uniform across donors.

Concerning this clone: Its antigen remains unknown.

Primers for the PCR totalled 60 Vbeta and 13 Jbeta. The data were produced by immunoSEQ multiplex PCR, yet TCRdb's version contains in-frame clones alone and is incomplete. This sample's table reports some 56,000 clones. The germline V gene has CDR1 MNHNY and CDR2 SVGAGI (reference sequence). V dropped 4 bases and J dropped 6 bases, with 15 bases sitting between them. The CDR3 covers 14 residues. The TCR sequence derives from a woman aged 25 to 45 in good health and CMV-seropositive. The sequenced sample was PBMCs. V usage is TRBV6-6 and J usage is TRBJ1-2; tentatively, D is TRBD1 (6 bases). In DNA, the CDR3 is TGTGCCAGCAGTTCCCGTGTCAGGGGTAATGGCTACACCTTC. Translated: CASSSRVRGNGYTF.